The source of this T cell receptor beta chain is a study of T cells in localized non-small cell lung cancer. Findings and limits, study-wide: Within adjacent lung there appeared a median roughly 60 of the top 100 tumor clones. Uninvolved adjacent lung showed peak T cell clonality, exceeding tumor.

V lost 6 bases, J lost 3 bases, and 10 bases stayed unmatched. This CDR3 comprises 15 residues. In germline, CDR1 is LNHDA, CDR2 SQIVND (reference sequence). To note about this clone: The target antigen is unknown.

This table comes from immunoSEQ multiplex PCR, and its TCRdb copy is limited to in-frame clones, with some not included. Of more than 12,000 clones in the sample, around 82% are singletons; the top ten hold more than 3.5%. The receptor was isolated from an older female donor with stage I squamous cell lung carcinoma. The sample consisted of peripheral blood, taken before any cancer treatment. The chain employs TRBV19 and TRBJ1-1, with 7 bases that match TRBD1. Here the CDR3 DNA reads TGTGCCAGTAGCCCCTCTCACACAGGGGACACTGAAGCTTTCTTT. As protein: CASSPSHTGDTEAFF.